This T cell receptor (beta chain) was sequenced in a study of response to subunit inactivated influenza vaccine. This clonotype was recorded many times. Its specificity is not known. Whole-study results and caveats: Authors suggested seasonal influenza vaccinations each recruit few new T cells.

MiXCR, applied by TCRdb to the RT-PCR reads, yields one record per CDR3 protein. This sample has about 700,000 distinct CDR3 sequences, with approximately 15% found just once. From germline, CDR1 is LGHNA and CDR2 YSLEER. CDR3 length: 13 residues. V was pared by 3 bases and J by 4 bases, with 9 bases between. The origin of this receptor is a man aged 45-60 years who received an inactivated influenza vaccine. The material was PBMCs from blood, obtained 14 to 15 days before vaccination. The rearrangement joins TRBV4-3 to TRBJ1-2, with no clear D. The DNA of the CDR3 is TGCGCCAGCAGCCAGGAGGAGGGCTATGGCTACACCTTC. Protein sequence: CASSQEEGYGYTF.